Presented here are 27 T cell receptor beta chains from one specimen sequenced in a study of cytomegalovirus exposure and HLA in healthy donors. The PCR ran on 60 Vbeta and 13 Jbeta primers. The method was immunoSEQ multiplex PCR; TCRdb's version includes in-frame clones alone and lacks a portion of them. This table has approximately 180,000 clones, about 80% appearing once. What was sequenced was PBMCs. All receptors derive from a man in his thirties or forties in good health and CMV-seropositive.

This clone was detected a few times. This chain links TRBV19 with TRBJ1-3, with D maybe TRBD1 (6 bases). The germline CDR1 and CDR2 sequences are LNHDA and SQIVND (reference sequence). Trimming shortened V by 6 bases and J by 4 bases, and 16 bases separated the two germline ends. The CDR3 spans 15 residues. The CDR3 DNA reads as TGTGCCAGTAGGACGGCCGGGACAAGCGGAAACACCATATATTTT. As protein: CASRTAGTSGNTIYF.

The rearrangement joins TRBV5-5 to TRBJ1-3; 7 bases map to TRBD1. Germline trimming cut 5 bases from V and 2 bases from J; bases unmatched to any gene: 4. Germline V CDR1 and CDR2: SGHKS, YYEKEE (reference sequence). The CDR3 has 14 residues. The DNA for the CDR3 is TGTGCCAGCAGGAAAGACAGGGCTGGAAACACCATATATTTT. It translates to CASRKDRAGNTIYF.

The V gene is TRBV5-6, the J gene TRBJ1-1; 8 bases are shared with TRBD1. The trim removed 6 bases at V and 5 bases at J, leaving 9 bases unmatched. The CDR3 runs 14 residues. Germline CDR1 SGHDT, CDR2 YYEEEE. CDR3 in amino acids: CASIHGTGETEAFF. In DNA form, the CDR3 reads TGTGCCAGCATTCACGGGACAGGTGAGACTGAAGCTTTCTTT. The variable domain in full, completed from reference TRBV5-6 and TRBJ1-1, reads DAGVTQSPTHLIKTRGQQVTLRCSPKSGHDTVSWYQQALGQGPQFIFQYYEEEERQRGNFPDRFSGHQFPNYSSELNVNALLLGDSALYLCASIHGTGETEAFFGQGTRLTVV.

The chain is built from TRBV27 and TRBJ2-3, with 9 nucleotides matching TRBD2. The J segment lost 0 bases and the V segment lost 1 base, leaving 8 bases of the junction unmatched. The CDR3 runs 18 residues. Germline CDR1 and CDR2: MNHEY and SMNVEV (reference sequence). The CDR3 coding sequence is TGTGCCAGCAGTTTATATAGCGGGGGACACTATAGCACAGATACGCAGTATTTT. It specifies CASSLYSGGHYSTDTQYF.

V usage is TRBV7-8 and J usage is TRBJ2-5; 10 bases are shared with TRBD2. The CDR3 length is 15 residues. Germline V gives CDR1 SGHVS, CDR2 FQNEAQ. Trimming removed 5 bases from V and 2 bases from J; junction bases left unmatched: 5. CDR3 DNA: TGTGCCAGCAGCCAAGGGGGACTAGCGCAAGAGACCCAGTACTTC. Its translation is CASSQGGLAQETQYF.

This chain connects TRBV5-6 to TRBJ1-5, with D perhaps matching TRBD1 (5 bases). The CDR3 has 16 residues. In germline, CDR1 is SGHDT, CDR2 YYEEEE. Deletions cut 4 bases from V and 2 bases from J, with 16 bases between. The CDR3 DNA sequence: TGTGCCAGCAGCGGTGGGACTAGGCATGGCAATCAGCCCCAGCATTTT. Translation: CASSGGTRHGNQPQHF.

For the CDR3, the DNA is TGTGCCAGCAGCTTAGCCTGGGGCTCGAACACTGAAGCTTTCTTT. It yields the protein CASSLAWGSNTEAFF. The chain links TRBV11-2 to TRBJ1-1, with D possibly matching TRBD1 (5 bases). From germline, CDR1 is SGHAT and CDR2 FQNNGV. The CDR3 loop spans 15 amino acids. Between the trimmed V and J ends, which lost 1 base and 1 base, there was a span of 10 bases.

The chain is built from TRBV7-8 and TRBJ1-2; the D is unclear. CDR1 and CDR2 from the germline V gene are SGHVS and FQNEAQ. V gave up 2 bases and J gave up 7 bases, with 8 bases separating them. This CDR3 region has 12 residues. CDR3 residues: CASSLRGIGYTF. CDR3 DNA sequence: TGTGCCAGCAGCTTAAGAGGGATTGGCTACACCTTC.

V gene TRBV4-2 combines with J gene TRBJ1-4, with 8 bases aligning to TRBD1. The CDR3 contains 17 residues. The germline V gene has CDR1 LGHNA and CDR2 YNFKEQ. Germline trimming cut 0 bases from V and 2 bases from J; bases unmatched to any gene: 5. The CDR3: CASSQDYGQGTNEKLFF. The DNA of the CDR3 is TGTGCCAGCAGCCAAGATTATGGACAGGGTACTAATGAAAAACTGTTTTTT.

This clone was detected a few times. In DNA, the CDR3 is TGTGCCAGCAGCCAAGAAACACTAGCGGGAGGGGTCGGGGAGCTGTTTTTT. Translation: CASSQETLAGGVGELFF. The chain recombines TRBV4-2 with TRBJ2-2, with 13 positions matching TRBD2. CDR1 LGHNA and CDR2 YNFKEQ come from the germline V gene. Trimming took 0 bases from V and 7 from J; bases not matched to a gene: 5. The length of the CDR3 is 17 residues.

This rearrangement joins TRBV7-9 to TRBJ2-5, with 8 positions matching TRBD2. J lost 2 bases, V lost 3 bases, and 2 bases had no gene match. The CDR3 consists of 14 residues. CDR1 and CDR2 (germline): SEHNR, FQNEAQ (reference sequence). CDR3: CASSLLAGQETQYF. CDR3 DNA: TGTGCCAGCAGCTTGTTAGCGGGGCAAGAGACCCAGTACTTC. Combining the CDR3 with reference TRBV7-9 and TRBJ2-5 gives the whole variable domain DTGVSQNPRHKITKRGQNVTFRCDPISEHNRLYWYRQTLGQGPEFLTYFQNEAQLEKSRLLSDRFSAERPKGSFSTLEIQRTEQGDSAMYLCASSLLAGQETQYFGPGTRLLVL.

V gene TRBV19 combines with J gene TRBJ1-2, with 7 bases lining up with TRBD1. With 7 bases clipped from V and 3 bases from J, the junction kept 11 bases outside the gene matches. The CDR3 runs to 15 residues. Germline V lookup: CDR1 LNHDA, CDR2 SQIVND (reference sequence). CDR3 nucleotide sequence: TGTGCCAGTAATGCACAGGGGAGCGGAGACTATGGCTACACCTTC. This sequence encodes CASNAQGSGDYGYTF.

This clone was detected once. The chain recombines TRBV14 with TRBJ2-7; 7 nucleotides match TRBD2. The V segment lost 4 bases and the J segment 1 base; nucleotides outside the gene matches: 10. Germline lookup yields CDR1 SGHDN and CDR2 FVKESK. The CDR3 covers 16 residues. The CDR3 coding sequence is TGTGCCAGCAGCCCACGGACTAGAGAGGGTTCCTACGAGCAGTACTTC. Amino acids: CASSPRTREGSYEQYF. The whole variable domain, filled in from reference TRBV14 and TRBJ2-7, reads EAGVTQFPSHSVIEKGQTVTLRCDPISGHDNLYWYRRVMGKEIKFLLHFVKESKQDESGMPNNRFLAERTGGTYSTLKVQPAELEDSGVYFCASSPRTREGSYEQYFGPGTRLTVT.

V usage is TRBV19 and J usage is TRBJ1-2, with a possible D match to TRBD1 (5 bases). From germline, CDR1 is LNHDA and CDR2 SQIVND (reference sequence). Trimming took 6 bases from V and 6 from J, leaving 17 bases between them. This CDR3 comprises 14 residues. CDR3 in amino acids: CASSVAGGTHGYTF. Written as DNA, the CDR3 is TGTGCCAGTAGCGTGGCCGGGGGGACCCATGGCTACACCTTC.

This chain uses TRBV6-5 with TRBJ2-3, with no clear D. The germline V and J ends were trimmed by 5 bases and 3 bases, with 12 bases remaining between them. Germline V gene sequence: CDR1 MNHEY, CDR2 SVGAGI. The length of the CDR3 is 14 residues. This chain's CDR3 is CASSRGPRTDTQYF. In DNA, the CDR3 is TGTGCCAGCAGTAGAGGCCCCCGGACAGATACGCAGTATTTT.

This clone was counted only a few times. This sequence joins TRBV5-3 and TRBJ1-5; 7 nucleotides line up with TRBD1. TRBV5-3 is an ORF, with its function uncertain. V was pared by 4 bases and J by 2 bases, with 9 bases of the junction left unmatched. This CDR3 comprises 16 residues. The CDR3 bases are TGTGCCAGAAGCAAGAGGGGGCTGGGGGGCAATCAGCCCCAGCATTTT. Translated, it gives CARSKRGLGGNQPQHF.

The genes are TRBV4-1 and TRBJ2-2; TRBD1 matches at 7 bases. This CDR3 contains 14 residues. V shed 4 bases and J 4 bases; nucleotides not matched to a gene: 3. Germline V CDR1 and CDR2: MGHRA, YSYEKL. The CDR3 DNA reads as TGCGCCAGCAGCCGCCGACAGGGCACCGGGGAGCTGTTTTTT. Its protein product is CASSRRQGTGELFF.

This rearrangement joins TRBV27 to TRBJ2-1; TRBD2 matches at 10 bases. The CDR3 is made up of 15 amino acids. CDR1 is MNHEY, CDR2 SMNVEV, per germline (reference sequence). The J segment lost 3 bases and the V segment lost 3 bases, leaving 2 bases of the junction unmatched. The CDR3 region is CASSLTSGFYNEQFF. CDR3 bases: TGTGCCAGCAGTTTGACTAGCGGGTTCTACAATGAGCAGTTCTTC.

The gene calls are TRBV28 and TRBJ2-2; the D gene is possibly TRBD2 (6 bases). V lost 3 bases and J lost 3, with 14 bases in between. The length of the CDR3 is 16 residues. Germline V gene sequence: CDR1 MDHEN, CDR2 SYDVKM. This chain's CDR3 is CASSFSGGRYTGELFF. CDR3 coding DNA: TGTGCCAGCAGTTTCTCGGGTGGGAGGTACACCGGGGAGCTGTTTTTT. Full variable domain (remainder filled in from reference TRBV28 and TRBJ2-2): DVKVTQSSRYLVKRTGEKVFLECVQDMDHENMFWYRQDPGLGLRLIYFSYDVKMKEKGDIPEGYSVSREKKERFSLILESASTNQTSMYLCASSFSGGRYTGELFFGEGSRLTVL.

The CDR3 here is CASSEWGGTEAFF. CDR3 nucleotides: TGTGCCAGCAGTGAATGGGGGGGCACTGAAGCTTTCTTT. The V call is TRBV6-5, the J call TRBJ1-1; perhaps TRBD1 as D (5 bases). Trimming pared 5 bases from V and 4 bases from J, leaving 11 bases between. The germline gives CDR1 MNHEY, CDR2 SVGAGI. The CDR3 spans 13 residues.

This clone was counted between two and nine times. The chain couples TRBV10-3 to TRBJ2-7; D might be TRBD2 (6 bases). The CDR3 extends over 15 amino acids. Trimming left V 0 bases short and J 1 base short, with 10 bases between. Germline CDR1 ENHRY, CDR2 SYGVKD. CDR3: CAISESAGRSYEQYF. For the CDR3, the DNA is TGTGCCATCAGTGAGTCTGCGGGGAGGTCCTACGAGCAGTACTTC.

The CDR3 bases are TGCGCCAGCAGCCAAGGGGAGACGGGAACCGGGGAGCTGTTTTTT. Residues: CASSQGETGTGELFF. The V call is TRBV4-3, the J call TRBJ2-2, with a tentative D call TRBD2 (5 bases). V was cut by 1 base and J by 5 bases, with 11 bases left in between. Germline V gene sequence: CDR1 LGHNA, CDR2 YSLEER. This CDR3 region has 15 residues.

In this sample, this clone turned up once. This sequence joins TRBV6-1 and TRBJ1-3; TRBD1 matches 9 bases. This CDR3 is 14 amino acids long. Trimming at V came to 6 bases and at J to 2 bases, leaving 2 bases not matched to a gene. Germline-derived CDR1 and CDR2 are MNHNS and SASEGT. DNA of the CDR3: TGTGCCAGCAGGGGGACAGGGACTGGAAACACCATATATTTT. The encoded protein is CASRGTGTGNTIYF.

The rearrangement joins TRBV11-3 to TRBJ2-3; 8 nucleotides align to TRBD2. Germline lookup yields CDR1 SGHNT and CDR2 YENEEA. The trim removed 3 bases at V and 1 base at J, leaving 3 bases unmatched. The CDR3 runs to 15 residues. The CDR3: CASSLGRGGTDTQYF. In nucleotides, the CDR3 is TGTGCCAGCAGCTTGGGGCGGGGGGGCACAGATACGCAGTATTTT.

The chain has TRBV6-5 and TRBJ2-7; TRBD2 is a possible D gene (5 bases). Germline V gives CDR1 MNHEY, CDR2 SVGAGI. CDR3 length: 15 amino acids. Trimming left V 0 bases short and J 3 bases short, with 12 bases between. CDR3 region: CASSYSSSGNYEQYF. The CDR3 DNA follows: TGTGCCAGCAGTTACTCGAGTTCCGGGAACTACGAGCAGTACTTC.

CDR3 region: CASSRDSFTDTQYF. Here the CDR3 DNA reads TGCGCCAGCAGCCGGGACTCCTTCACAGATACGCAGTATTTT. This sequence joins TRBV10-1 and TRBJ2-3; weak D call: TRBD2 (6 bases). Deletions cut 6 bases from V and 2 bases from J, with 12 bases between. Germline assignment: CDR1 WNHNN and CDR2 SYGVQD (reference sequence). The CDR3 runs to 14 residues.

V is TRBV15 and J is TRBJ2-3; tentative D call: TRBD2 (6 bases). V lost 0 bases, J lost 4 bases, and 11 bases lay in between. In germline, CDR1 is LNHNV, CDR2 YYDKDF (reference sequence). The length of the CDR3 is 15 residues. The CDR3: CATSRDGRVADTQYF. Written as DNA, the CDR3 is TGTGCCACCAGCAGAGACGGGAGAGTCGCAGATACGCAGTATTTT.